A single sample gave rise to the 26 T cell receptor beta chains below, sequenced in a study of blood T cell repertoires in COVID-19. The assay was immunoSEQ multiplex PCR, and TCRdb's table has in-frame clones only and misses some. The sample has 200,000 to 300,000 clones, 86% seen once; the top ten hold about 2.7%. Sequenced: PBMCs or T cells enriched from blood (not recorded which). The receptors derive from a woman between 18 and 30 years old who had recovered from COVID-19.

The gene calls are TRBV7-2 and TRBJ2-7, with D possibly being TRBD1 (6 bases). CDR1 and CDR2 from the germline V gene are SGHTA and FQGNSA. V gave up 5 bases and J gave up 1 base, with 9 bases separating them. The CDR3 consists of 13 residues. Written as DNA, the CDR3 is TGTGCCAGCAGCAGAGACAGGTCCTACGAGCAGTACTTC. Residues: CASSRDRSYEQYF.

Here the CDR3 DNA reads TGCGCCAGCAGCCAAGGGAGCGTGCTACCATACAATGAGCAGTTCTTC. It specifies CASSQGSVLPYNEQFF. V usage is TRBV4-1 and J usage is TRBJ2-1, with D uncertain. The germline gives CDR1 MGHRA, CDR2 YSYEKL. The CDR3 is made up of 16 amino acids. Trimming removed 1 base from V and 4 bases from J, with 14 bases in between.

The gene calls are TRBV11-1 and TRBJ2-7, with 14 bases aligning to TRBD2. The CDR3 is 15 residues long. Germline lookup yields CDR1 SGHAT and CDR2 FQDESV (reference sequence). The junction had 5 bases not matched to a gene; V was cut back by 5 bases and J by 5 bases. The CDR3 is CASSPPGLAGDEQYF. CDR3 DNA: TGTGCCAGCAGCCCCCCGGGACTAGCGGGAGACGAGCAGTACTTC.

V and J are TRBV6-5 and TRBJ1-4, with D tentatively TRBD1 (5 bases). Germline V CDR1 and CDR2: MNHEY, SVGAGI. The length of the CDR3 is 16 residues. The germline V and J ends were trimmed by 2 bases and 7 bases, with 17 bases remaining between them. This CDR3 reads CASSYGALTPGEKLFF. The CDR3, as DNA: TGTGCCAGCAGTTACGGGGCTTTAACCCCGGGTGAAAAACTGTTTTTT.

In its sample, this clone was seen once. The same CDR3 also results from other DNA sequences found in this sample. The rearrangement joins TRBV7-2 to TRBJ2-1; TRBD2 aligns across 10 bases. Per the germline V gene, CDR1 is SGHTA and CDR2 is FQGNSA. Trimming cost V 6 bases and J 4 bases; bases outside gene matches: 6. CDR3 length: 15 amino acids. CDR3 region: CASSPSGGAYNEQFF. CDR3 bases: TGTGCCAGCAGTCCTAGCGGGGGCGCATACAATGAGCAGTTCTTC.

The rearrangement uses TRBV19 and TRBJ1-2, with 9 bases that match TRBD1. Per the germline V gene, CDR1 is LNHDA and CDR2 is SQIVND (reference sequence). With 7 bases clipped from V and 6 bases from J, the junction kept 6 bases outside the gene matches. The CDR3 is made up of 13 amino acids. The CDR3 sequence is CASKGQGINGYTF. CDR3 sequence (DNA): TGTGCCAGTAAGGGACAGGGAATTAATGGCTACACCTTC. The variable domain in full, with the rest retrieved from reference TRBV19 and TRBJ1-2, is DGGITQSPKYLFRKEGQNVTLSCEQNLNHDAMYWYRQDPGQGLRLIYYSQIVNDFQKGDIAEGYSVSREKKESFPLTVTSAQKNPTAFYLCASKGQGINGYTFGSGTRLTVV.

The chain employs TRBV6-1 and TRBJ2-7; 8 nucleotides agree with TRBD1. V shed 1 base, J shed 6 bases, and the junction held 2 bases outside the gene matches. This CDR3 comprises 13 residues. Germline V gene sequence: CDR1 MNHNS, CDR2 SASEGT. The CDR3 coding sequence is TGTGCCAGCAGTGAAGTCAGGGGGCTCGAGCAGTACTTC. Translation gives CASSEVRGLEQYF.

This chain connects TRBV7-9 to TRBJ2-1, with D hard to call. Looked up from germline, CDR1 is SEHNR and CDR2 is FQNEAQ (reference sequence). The ends were cut back, 2 bases at V and 0 bases at J, with 8 bases in the middle. The CDR3 has 15 residues. DNA for the CDR3: TGTGCCAGCAGCTTATTAATTCGCTCCTACAATGAGCAGTTCTTC. Translated: CASSLLIRSYNEQFF. The full variable domain, completed using reference TRBV7-9 and TRBJ2-1, is DTGVSQNPRHKITKRGQNVTFRCDPISEHNRLYWYRQTLGQGPEFLTYFQNEAQLEKSRLLSDRFSAERPKGSFSTLEIQRTEQGDSAMYLCASSLLIRSYNEQFFGPGTRLTVL.

This rearrangement joins TRBV7-2 to TRBJ2-1; weak D call: TRBD1 (5 bases). Germline-derived CDR1 and CDR2 are SGHTA and FQGNSA. The CDR3 is made up of 17 amino acids. V was clipped by 1 base and J by 3 bases, with 16 bases between them. Here the CDR3 reads CASSLGPGQEYYNEQFF. The CDR3 DNA follows: TGTGCCAGCAGCTTAGGTCCAGGACAAGAGTACTACAATGAGCAGTTCTTC.

The chain carries TRBV13 and TRBJ2-5; 10 bases agree with TRBD2. V lost 3 bases and J lost 5; bases outside the gene matches: 6. CDR1 and CDR2 from the germline V gene are PRHDT and FYEKMQ (reference sequence). This CDR3 has 15 amino acids. This CDR3 reads CASSFRLAGGETQYF. CDR3 in DNA: TGTGCCAGCAGCTTCCGACTAGCGGGCGGGGAGACCCAGTACTTC.

This chain uses TRBV6-5 with TRBJ2-1; TRBD2 aligns across 7 bases. Germline CDR1 and CDR2: MNHEY and SVGAGI. This CDR3 contains 15 residues. Trimming removed 4 bases from V and 2 bases from J; junction bases left unmatched: 5. The CDR3 loop reads CASSLGSGTYNEQFF. Here the CDR3 DNA reads TGTGCCAGCAGTTTAGGAAGCGGGACCTACAATGAGCAGTTCTTC.

The chain carries TRBV7-9 and TRBJ1-2; tentative D call: TRBD1 (5 bases). The CDR3 has 13 amino acids. In germline, CDR1 is SEHNR, CDR2 FQNEAQ (reference sequence). Trimming stripped 4 bases from V and 2 bases from J, with 8 bases between. The CDR3 DNA reads as TGTGCCAGCAGCTGGGCAGGGAACTATGGCTACACCTTC. Translated, it gives CASSWAGNYGYTF.

Only one count was recorded for this clone. The chain employs TRBV28 and TRBJ2-1; 13 bases are a match to TRBD2. The junction had 5 bases not matched to a gene; V was cut back by 3 bases and J by 6 bases. Germline CDR1 reads MDHEN; CDR2 reads SYDVKM. This CDR3 comprises 16 residues. The CDR3, as DNA: TGTGCCAGCAGTTTTCCACTAGCGGGAGGGTTCAATGAGCAGTTCTTC. This codes for CASSFPLAGGFNEQFF.

V gene TRBV10-3 combines with J gene TRBJ1-4; 8 bases line up with TRBD1. Per germline, CDR1 ENHRY and CDR2 SYGVKD. Unmatched junction bases numbered 3, after V lost 3 bases and J lost 3 bases. CDR3 length: 15 residues. In DNA, the CDR3 is TGTGCCATCAGTGAAACAGGGGGGCCTAATGAAAAACTGTTTTTT. Protein product: CAISETGGPNEKLFF.

In DNA, the CDR3 is TGTGCCAGCAGCTCATCTCGGGACACTGAAGCTTTCTTT. This translates into CASSSSRDTEAFF. V gene TRBV11-2 combines with J gene TRBJ1-1, with D uncertain. Germline CDR1 and CDR2: SGHAT and FQNNGV. The V end was cut by 4 bases, the J end by 3 bases, with 9 bases between. The CDR3 is made up of 13 amino acids.

This clone was recorded a few times. The chain has TRBV9 and TRBJ2-7; 9 bases are shared with TRBD2. V shed 0 bases, J shed 2 bases, and the junction held 3 bases outside the gene matches. Looked up from germline, CDR1 is SGDLS and CDR2 is YYNGEE. The CDR3 covers 15 residues. The CDR3, as DNA: TGTGCCAGCAGCGTAGGGATAGCGGGAGCCTACGAGCAGTACTTC. Residues: CASSVGIAGAYEQYF.

This chain joins TRBV3-1 (or the pseudogene TRBV3-2) and TRBJ2-7; tentatively, D is TRBD2 (5 bases). The CDR3 length is 14 residues. From germline, CDR1 is LGHDT and CDR2 YNNKEL (reference sequence). V was clipped by 6 bases and J by 3 bases, with 15 bases between them. For the CDR3, the DNA is TGTGCCAGCAGTCCTAGCTACCCGCACTACGAGCAGTACTTC. It yields the protein CASSPSYPHYEQYF.

J is TRBJ1-6 and V is TRBV10-3, with 7 bases identical to TRBD1. The CDR3 is made up of 14 amino acids. Germline values: CDR1 ENHRY, CDR2 SYGVKD. V gave up 2 bases and J gave up 10 bases; unmatched junction bases: 5. The CDR3 DNA reads as TGTGCCATCAGTGAGGGACAGGATGGATCACCCCTCCACTTT. Its protein product is CAISEGQDGSPLHF.

The rearrangement uses TRBV4-1 and TRBJ2-2; 9 bases map to TRBD2. The trim removed 8 bases at V and 5 bases at J, leaving 0 bases unmatched. The CDR3 runs to 12 residues. Germline CDR1 MGHRA, CDR2 YSYEKL. The CDR3 sequence is CASLAGTGELFF. Written as DNA, the CDR3 is TGCGCCAGCCTAGCGGGAACCGGGGAGCTGTTTTTT.

V and J are TRBV9 and TRBJ2-5; D not certain. V was trimmed by 3 bases and J by 5 bases, leaving 8 bases between them. CDR3 length equals 12 residues. Germline assignment: CDR1 SGDLS and CDR2 YYNGEE. This CDR3 is CASSGGTETQYF. The DNA of the CDR3 is TGTGCCAGCAGCGGAGGCACGGAGACCCAGTACTTC.

The chain joins TRBV30 to TRBJ1-6; TRBD1 matches at 7 bases. CDR3 size: 14 residues. Germline V gene data show CDR1 as GTSNPN and CDR2 as SVGIG (reference sequence). J lost 10 bases, V lost 0 bases, and 6 bases had no gene match. Here the CDR3 reads CAWSVGTVGSPLHF. CDR3 in DNA: TGTGCCTGGAGTGTAGGGACAGTGGGCTCACCCCTCCACTTT.

This chain uses TRBV7-2 with TRBJ1-1, with TRBD1 as a possible D gene (5 bases). From germline, CDR1 is SGHTA and CDR2 FQGNSA. The CDR3 is 15 amino acids. V gave up 2 bases and J gave up 5 bases, with 15 bases separating them. The CDR3 DNA follows: TGTGCCAGCAGCTTATCTCAGGCGGGGACGACTGAAGCTTTCTTT. Its translation is CASSLSQAGTTEAFF.

This clone was recorded only once. This sequence joins TRBV5-4 and TRBJ2-7; 8 nucleotides agree with TRBD2. Germline V lookup: CDR1 SGHNT, CDR2 YYREEE (reference sequence). The CDR3 totals 15 residues. Germline trimming cut 4 bases from V and 3 bases from J; bases unmatched to any gene: 9. CDR3 sequence (DNA): TGTGCCAGCAGCCCAAGCGGGAGTGTTTACTACGAGCAGTACTTC. Residues: CASSPSGSVYYEQYF.

The rearrangement uses TRBV9 and TRBJ2-1; 7 positions match TRBD1. This CDR3 has 13 amino acids. The J segment lost 7 bases and the V segment lost 4 bases, leaving 5 bases of the junction unmatched. Per the germline V gene, CDR1 is SGDLS and CDR2 is YYNGEE. The CDR3 spells CASSPDRENEQFF. The CDR3, as DNA: TGTGCCAGCAGCCCAGACAGGGAAAATGAGCAGTTCTTC.

The chain is built from TRBV7-6 and TRBJ2-6; the D gene is possibly TRBD2 (6 bases). The CDR3 loop spans 15 amino acids. V lost 1 base and J 2 bases, leaving 6 bases between the germline ends. Germline CDR1 is SGHVS and CDR2 is FNYEAQ. In DNA, the CDR3 is TGTGCCAGCAGCTTAGGGGAGGCTGGGGCCAACGTCCTGACTTTC. Translation gives CASSLGEAGANVLTF.

The V gene is TRBV7-9, the J gene TRBJ1-2, with a weak D call TRBD1 (5 bases). The germline V gene encodes CDR1 SEHNR and CDR2 FQNEAQ (reference sequence). The CDR3 extends over 13 amino acids. V was clipped by 5 bases and J by 1 base, with 8 bases between them. The CDR3 nucleotides are TGTGCCAGCAGCCCACAGGTTAACTATGGCTACACCTTC. It yields the protein CASSPQVNYGYTF.